This T cell receptor beta chain was sequenced during a study of regulatory T cells in long-lasting Graves disease. Time point noted: newly diagnosed GD, antithyroid drugs for less than 3 months. Researchers made the TCR library from RNA that was extracted from PBMCs. A blood draw put around 9.1 milliliters of peripheral blood into EDTA tubes. This clonotype was counted at least ten times. Antigen: not known. General observations from the study: New patients shared fewer public clonotypes (roughly 1,000) than persistent patients did (approximately 3,000).

According to the study, TCR beta libraries were built with iRepertoire HTBI primers and CDR3-region Arm-PCR. TCRdb analysed the multiplex PCR reads with MiXCR anew, one entry per CDR3 protein. The data show roughly 420,000 distinct CDR3 sequences, around 15% seen once. The TCR was taken from a female donor with Graves disease. The input for sequencing was peripheral blood mononuclear cells (PBMCs), taken at new diagnosis, from a patient treated with antithyroid drugs.

The CDR3 DNA sequence: TGCAGCGTAATTACTGGGACCTACGAGCAGTACTTC. This sequence encodes CSVITGTYEQYF. The V call is TRBV29-1, the J call TRBJ2-7; D gene uncertain. The CDR3 has 12 amino acids. V gave up 6 bases and J gave up 2 bases, with 11 bases separating them. CDR1 and CDR2 from the germline V gene are SQVTM and ANQGSEA.